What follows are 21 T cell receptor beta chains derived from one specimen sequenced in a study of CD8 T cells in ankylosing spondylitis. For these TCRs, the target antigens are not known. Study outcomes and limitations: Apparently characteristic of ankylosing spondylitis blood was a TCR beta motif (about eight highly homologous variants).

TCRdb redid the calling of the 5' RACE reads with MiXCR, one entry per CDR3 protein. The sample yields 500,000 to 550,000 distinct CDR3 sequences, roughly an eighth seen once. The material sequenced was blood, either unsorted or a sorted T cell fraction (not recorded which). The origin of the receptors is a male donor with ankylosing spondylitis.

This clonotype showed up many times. As DNA, the CDR3 is TGTGCCAGCAGCCGGGCAGGGGGTTCTGGCGGGGAGCTGTTTTTT. As protein: CASSRAGGSGGELFF. The chain is built from TRBV3-1 and TRBJ2-2, with 7 bases lining up with TRBD1. J was trimmed by 7 bases and V by 4 bases; bases with no gene match: 9. The length of the CDR3 is 15 residues. Germline V gene lookup returns CDR1 LGHDT and CDR2 YNNKEL (reference sequence).

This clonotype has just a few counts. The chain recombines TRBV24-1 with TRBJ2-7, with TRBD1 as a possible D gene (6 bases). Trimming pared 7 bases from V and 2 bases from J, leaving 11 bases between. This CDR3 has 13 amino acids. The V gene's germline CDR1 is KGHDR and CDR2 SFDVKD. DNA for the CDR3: TGTGCCACCAGCCCAGGGGCGACCTACGAGCAGTACTTC. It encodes CATSPGATYEQYF.

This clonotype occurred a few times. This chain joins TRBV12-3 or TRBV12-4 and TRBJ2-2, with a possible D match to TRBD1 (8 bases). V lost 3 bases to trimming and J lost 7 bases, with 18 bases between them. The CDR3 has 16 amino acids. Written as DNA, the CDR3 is TGTGCCAGCAGTTTGCGGGGGACAGGTGTAGGCGGGGAGCTGTTTTTT. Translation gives CASSLRGTGVGGELFF.

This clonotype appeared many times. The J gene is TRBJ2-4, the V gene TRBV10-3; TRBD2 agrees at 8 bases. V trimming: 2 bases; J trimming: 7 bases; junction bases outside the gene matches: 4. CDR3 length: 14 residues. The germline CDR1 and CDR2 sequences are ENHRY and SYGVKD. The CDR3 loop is CAISEQASGNIQYF. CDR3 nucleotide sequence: TGTGCCATCAGTGAGCAGGCTAGCGGGAACATTCAGTACTTC.

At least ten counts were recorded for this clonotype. The CDR3 here is CASSSMTSGYNEQFF. The CDR3 nucleotides read TGTGCCAGCAGCTCCATGACTAGCGGATACAATGAGCAGTTCTTC. The rearrangement links TRBV7-2 to TRBJ2-1, with 9 nucleotides matching TRBD2. V lost 4 bases, J lost 4 bases, and 5 bases stayed unmatched. The CDR3 covers 15 residues. CDR1 is SGHTA, CDR2 FQGNSA, per germline.

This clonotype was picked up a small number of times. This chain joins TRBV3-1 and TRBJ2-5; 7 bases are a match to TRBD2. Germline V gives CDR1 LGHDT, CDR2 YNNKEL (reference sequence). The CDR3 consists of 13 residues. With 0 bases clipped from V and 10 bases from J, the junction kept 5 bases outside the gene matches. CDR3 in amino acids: CASSQERGRDQYF. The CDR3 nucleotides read TGTGCCAGCAGCCAAGAAAGAGGGAGGGACCAGTACTTC.

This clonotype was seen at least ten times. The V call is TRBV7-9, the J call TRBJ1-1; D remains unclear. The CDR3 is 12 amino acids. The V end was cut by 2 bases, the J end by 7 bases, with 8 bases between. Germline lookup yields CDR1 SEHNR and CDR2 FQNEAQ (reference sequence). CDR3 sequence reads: CASSLRGDEAFF. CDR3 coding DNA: TGTGCCAGCAGCTTACGTGGAGATGAAGCTTTCTTT.

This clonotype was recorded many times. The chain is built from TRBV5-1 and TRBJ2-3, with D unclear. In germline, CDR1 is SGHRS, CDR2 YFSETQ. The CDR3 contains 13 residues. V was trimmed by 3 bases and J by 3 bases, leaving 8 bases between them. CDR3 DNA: TGCGCCAGCAGCTCTTTCGGGACAGATACGCAGTATTTT. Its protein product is CASSSFGTDTQYF.

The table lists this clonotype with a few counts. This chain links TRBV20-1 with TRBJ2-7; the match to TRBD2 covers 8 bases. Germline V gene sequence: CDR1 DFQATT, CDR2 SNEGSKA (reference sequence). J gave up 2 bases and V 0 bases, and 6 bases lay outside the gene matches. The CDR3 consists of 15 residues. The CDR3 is CSARDLAGPTYEQYF. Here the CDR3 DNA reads TGCAGTGCTAGAGATTTAGCGGGGCCAACCTACGAGCAGTACTTC.

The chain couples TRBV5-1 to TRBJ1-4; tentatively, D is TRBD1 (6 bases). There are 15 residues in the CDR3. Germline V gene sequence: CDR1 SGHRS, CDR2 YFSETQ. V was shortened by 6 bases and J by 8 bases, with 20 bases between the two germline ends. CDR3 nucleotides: TGCGCCAGCACCCCGAGGGGGGCAGGGGAAGAAAAACTGTTTTTT. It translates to CASTPRGAGEEKLFF.

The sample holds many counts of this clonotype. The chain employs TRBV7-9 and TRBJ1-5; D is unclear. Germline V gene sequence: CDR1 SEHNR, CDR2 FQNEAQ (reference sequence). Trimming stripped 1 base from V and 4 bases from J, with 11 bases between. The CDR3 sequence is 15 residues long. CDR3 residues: CASSLEGLGNQPQHF. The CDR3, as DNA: TGTGCCAGCAGCTTAGAAGGTCTGGGGAATCAGCCCCAGCATTTT.

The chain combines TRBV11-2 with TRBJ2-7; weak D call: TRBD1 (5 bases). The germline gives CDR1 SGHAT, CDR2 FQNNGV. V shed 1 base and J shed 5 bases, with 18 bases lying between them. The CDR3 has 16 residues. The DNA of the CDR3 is TGTGCCAGCAGCTTAGGTCAGGGTATTCTCTTGGACGAGCAGTACGTC. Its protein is CASSLGQGILLDEQYV.

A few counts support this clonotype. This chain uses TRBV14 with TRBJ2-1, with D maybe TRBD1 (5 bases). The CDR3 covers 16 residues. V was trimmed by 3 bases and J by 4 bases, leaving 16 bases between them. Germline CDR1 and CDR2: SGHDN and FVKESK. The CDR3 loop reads CASSHLLKTVYNEQFF. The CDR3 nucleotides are TGTGCCAGCAGCCACCTACTGAAGACAGTATACAATGAGCAGTTCTTC.

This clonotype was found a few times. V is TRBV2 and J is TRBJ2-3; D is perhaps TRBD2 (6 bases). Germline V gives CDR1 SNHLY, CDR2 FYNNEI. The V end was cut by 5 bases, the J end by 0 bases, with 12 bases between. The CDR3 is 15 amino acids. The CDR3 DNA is TGTGCCAGCAGTTGGGCGGGGCCTAGCACAGATACGCAGTATTTT. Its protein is CASSWAGPSTDTQYF.

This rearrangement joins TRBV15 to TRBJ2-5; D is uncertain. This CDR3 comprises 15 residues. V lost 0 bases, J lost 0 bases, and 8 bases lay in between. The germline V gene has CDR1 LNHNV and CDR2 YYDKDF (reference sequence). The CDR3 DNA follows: TGTGCCACCAGCAGAGATCGGGTCAACCAAGAGACCCAGTACTTC. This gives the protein CATSRDRVNQETQYF.

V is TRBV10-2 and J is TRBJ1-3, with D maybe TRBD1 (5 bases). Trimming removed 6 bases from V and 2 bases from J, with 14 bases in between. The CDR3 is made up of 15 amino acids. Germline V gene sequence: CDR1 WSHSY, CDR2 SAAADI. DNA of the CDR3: TGCGCCAGCAGCCCCTGGTCGGGGCCTGGAAACACCATATATTTT. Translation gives CASSPWSGPGNTIYF.

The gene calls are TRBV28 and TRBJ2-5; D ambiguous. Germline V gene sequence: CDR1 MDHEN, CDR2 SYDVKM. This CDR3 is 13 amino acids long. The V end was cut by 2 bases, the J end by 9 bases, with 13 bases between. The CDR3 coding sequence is TGTGCCAGCAGTTTACGGGCACCCTCTTCCCAGTACTTC. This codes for CASSLRAPSSQYF.

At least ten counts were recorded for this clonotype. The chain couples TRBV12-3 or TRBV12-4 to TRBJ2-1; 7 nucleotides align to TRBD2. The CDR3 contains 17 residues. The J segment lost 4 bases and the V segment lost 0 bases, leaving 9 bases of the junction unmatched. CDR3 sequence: CASSLARRTRSYNEQFF. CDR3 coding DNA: TGTGCCAGCAGTTTAGCGCGGAGGACTAGAAGTTACAATGAGCAGTTCTTC.

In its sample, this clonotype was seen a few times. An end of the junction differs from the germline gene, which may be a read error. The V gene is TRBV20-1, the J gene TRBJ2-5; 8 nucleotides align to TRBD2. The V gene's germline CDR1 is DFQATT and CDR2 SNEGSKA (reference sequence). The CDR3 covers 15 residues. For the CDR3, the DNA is TGCAGTGCTAGAGATCCGGGAGGGCCGGGGGAGACCCAGTATTTC. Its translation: CSARDPGGPGETQYF.

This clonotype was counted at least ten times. The CDR3 DNA follows: TGTGCCAGCAGTCCACGGACGCACCCCGGCTCTGGAAACACCATATATTTT. It codes for CASSPRTHPGSGNTIYF. The chain uses TRBV12-3 or TRBV12-4 and TRBJ1-3; unclear D gene. The CDR3 loop spans 17 amino acids. Trimming left V 5 bases short and J 0 bases short, with 17 bases between.

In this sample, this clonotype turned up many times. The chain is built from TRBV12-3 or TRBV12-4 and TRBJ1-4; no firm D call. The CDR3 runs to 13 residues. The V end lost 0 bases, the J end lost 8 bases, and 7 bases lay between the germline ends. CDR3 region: CASSLAEAEKLFF. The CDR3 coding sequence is TGTGCCAGCAGTTTAGCGGAGGCGGAAAAACTGTTTTTT.